The 10 T cell receptor beta chains given below trace back to one sample, sequenced in a study of T cells in Graves' hyperthyroidism and ophthalmopathy. Amplification yielded TCR beta CDR3 regions, with RNA transcripts as the source. A first-round RT-PCR of the TCR CDR3 used the HTBI primer set. Using its own MiXCR run on the multiplex PCR reads, TCRdb lists one record per CDR3 protein. The data contain about 600,000 distinct CDR3 sequences, over 12% of them singletons. The sample was blood. These receptors came from a woman between 18 and 29 years old with Graves' ophthalmopathy.

This clonotype was counted many times. The gene calls are TRBV5-1 and TRBJ2-2, with 12 positions matching TRBD2. CDR3 length equals 17 residues. Germline V gene data show CDR1 as SGHRS and CDR2 as YFSETQ. With V trimmed by 2 bases and J by 0 bases, 2 bases remained unmatched. DNA for the CDR3: TGCGCCAGCAGCTTAGGACTAGCGGGAACGAACACCGGGGAGCTGTTTTTT. Its translation: CASSLGLAGTNTGELFF.

This CDR3 reads CASSSLTPNQPQHF. In nucleotides, the CDR3 is TGTGCCAGCAGTTCCCTTACACCGAATCAGCCCCAGCATTTT. V and J are TRBV27 and TRBJ1-5, with D hard to call. CDR3 size: 14 residues. V dropped 4 bases and J dropped 4 bases, with 11 bases sitting between them. Germline values: CDR1 MNHEY, CDR2 SMNVEV (reference sequence).

At least ten counts were recorded for this clonotype. This chain links TRBV29-1 with TRBJ2-7; 7 bases agree with TRBD1. Trimming cost V 7 bases and J 1 base; bases outside gene matches: 7. The CDR3 sequence is 13 residues long. Per the germline V gene, CDR1 is SQVTM and CDR2 is ANQGSEA. This CDR3 is CSADREGSYEQYF. The CDR3 nucleotides read TGCAGCGCCGACAGGGAAGGGTCCTACGAGCAGTACTTC.

In this sample, this clonotype turned up a few times. The V call is TRBV29-1, the J call TRBJ2-3; D assignment may be TRBD1 or TRBD2 (5 bases each). There are 12 residues in the CDR3. V gave up 7 bases and J gave up 3 bases, with 11 bases separating them. The germline V gene has CDR1 SQVTM and CDR2 ANQGSEA. CDR3 sequence (DNA): TGCAGCGGGGACCTTGTAACAGATACGCAGTATTTT. Its protein product is CSGDLVTDTQYF.

This clonotype has just a few counts. J is TRBJ1-1 and V is TRBV9; D gene ambiguous. The CDR3 spans 11 residues. Trimming removed 4 bases at V and 6 bases at J, with 7 bases between. Germline V gene lookup returns CDR1 SGDLS and CDR2 YYNGEE. In nucleotides, the CDR3 is TGTGCCAGCAGCCCAAGCCCTGAAGCTTTCTTT. It codes for CASSPSPEAFF.

In its sample, this clonotype was seen many times. One end of the junction is discordant with germline, which a read error may explain. The gene calls are TRBV2 and TRBJ1-5; 7 nucleotides line up with TRBD1. The germline V gene encodes CDR1 SNHLY and CDR2 FYNNEI. The length of the CDR3 is 13 residues. This CDR3 is CASSGQGNQPQHF. As DNA, the CDR3 is TGTGCCAGCAGTGGACAGGGCAACCAGCCCCAGCATTTT.

This chain uses TRBV9 with TRBJ2-7; 9 nucleotides align to TRBD2. In germline, CDR1 is SGDLS, CDR2 YYNGEE. Trimming removed 4 bases from V and 0 bases from J; junction bases left unmatched: 8. The CDR3 extends over 16 amino acids. CDR3 protein: CASSPENSGSSYEQYF. DNA of the CDR3: TGTGCCAGCAGCCCAGAGAATAGCGGGAGCTCCTACGAGCAGTACTTC.

This clonotype was counted many times. Here the CDR3 reads CASPPFKGLNTEAFF. CDR3 nucleotide sequence: TGTGCCAGCCCTCCGTTCAAGGGGTTGAACACTGAAGCTTTCTTT. This chain joins TRBV6-1 and TRBJ1-1, with TRBD1 as a possible D gene (5 bases). Germline V gene data show CDR1 as MNHNS and CDR2 as SASEGT. CDR3 size: 15 residues. V was cut by 8 bases and J by 0 bases, with 16 bases left in between.

This clonotype appeared many times. The genes are TRBV12-3 or TRBV12-4 and TRBJ2-1, with D unclear. Trimming cost V 4 bases and J 9 bases, with 16 bases left between them. The CDR3 runs 14 residues. The CDR3 coding sequence is TGTGCCAGCAGTTCCCAAGGCCTCCGAGCTGAGCAGTTCTTC. It translates to CASSSQGLRAEQFF.

This clonotype was counted a single time. This chain uses TRBV28 with TRBJ1-4; D perhaps matches TRBD1 (6 bases). Per germline, CDR1 MDHEN and CDR2 SYDVKM. Trimming pared 2 bases from V and 8 bases from J, leaving 18 bases between. This CDR3 has 16 amino acids. For the CDR3, the DNA is TGTGCCAGCAGTTTAATCGGGGGGGCAGCGGGAGAAAAACTGTTTTTT. This codes for CASSLIGGAAGEKLFF.